These 29 T cell receptor beta chains were all obtained from the same sample, sequenced in a study of blood T cell repertoires in COVID-19. Generated by immunoSEQ multiplex PCR, the TCRdb table keeps only in-frame clones and is missing some. The table records more than 100,000 clones, around nine tenths of them present only once. The material sequenced was peripheral blood. The receptors derive from a man in his forties or fifties in a cohort sampled during active COVID-19.

Many counts were recorded for this clone. The V call is TRBV6-6, the J call TRBJ2-2; 7 bases are shared with TRBD1. The V gene end was trimmed by 6 bases and the J gene end by 5 bases; junction bases not matched to a gene: 6. The CDR3 runs to 14 residues. Germline loops: CDR1 MNHNY, CDR2 SVGAGI (reference sequence). The CDR3 sequence is CASSQTGVTGELFF. In DNA, the CDR3 is TGTGCCAGCAGCCAAACAGGGGTTACCGGGGAGCTGTTTTTT.

DNA of the CDR3: TGCGCCAGCAGCTTGGCCGGACAGGGGTGGGGGACTGAAGCTTTCTTT. Its protein is CASSLAGQGWGTEAFF. The rearrangement uses TRBV5-1 and TRBJ1-1; TRBD1 agrees at 9 bases. The junction had 8 bases not matched to a gene; V was cut back by 0 bases and J by 5 bases. The CDR3 is 16 amino acids. CDR1 is SGHRS, CDR2 YFSETQ, per germline.

The gene calls are TRBV28 and TRBJ2-7; TRBD1 agrees at 8 bases. CDR3 size: 13 residues. CDR1 and CDR2 from the germline V gene are MDHEN and SYDVKM. V was pared by 6 bases and J by 3 bases, with 4 bases of the junction left unmatched. CDR3 residues: CASRGTGNYEQYF. CDR3 coding DNA: TGTGCCAGCAGGGGGACAGGAAACTACGAGCAGTACTTC. Full variable domain (outside the CDR3, taken from reference TRBV28 and TRBJ2-7): DVKVTQSSRYLVKRTGEKVFLECVQDMDHENMFWYRQDPGLGLRLIYFSYDVKMKEKGDIPEGYSVSREKKERFSLILESASTNQTSMYLCASRGTGNYEQYFGPGTRLTVT.

This clone was recorded a few times. CDR3 sequence: CASSTNLRPLHF. The CDR3 nucleotides read TGTGCCAGCAGTACAAACCTGCGGCCCCTCCACTTT. This chain connects TRBV27 to TRBJ1-6; D uncertain. V was clipped by 5 bases and J by 13 bases, with 12 bases between them. Germline CDR1 and CDR2: MNHEY and SMNVEV (reference sequence). The CDR3 loop spans 12 amino acids.

The V gene is TRBV2, the J gene TRBJ1-5; D may be TRBD1 (6 bases). CDR1 and CDR2 (germline): SNHLY, FYNNEI. The length of the CDR3 is 13 residues. V lost 8 bases and J 4 bases, leaving 12 bases between the germline ends. As DNA, the CDR3 is TGTGCCAGCCAAGACAGGAGGAATCAGCCCCAGCATTTT. This codes for CASQDRRNQPQHF. Together with reference TRBV2 and TRBJ1-5, the CDR3 gives the full variable domain: EPEVTQTPSHQVTQMGQEVILRCVPISNHLYFYWYRQILGQKVEFLVSFYNNEISEKSEIFDDQFSVERPDGSNFTLKIRSTKLEDSAMYFCASQDRRNQPQHFGDGTRLSIL.

J is TRBJ2-3 and V is TRBV7-9, with a possible D match to TRBD1 (5 bases). The CDR3 is made up of 15 amino acids. Trimming shortened V by 1 base and J by 3 bases, and 11 bases separated the two germline ends. Germline CDR1 is SEHNR and CDR2 is FQNEAQ (reference sequence). The CDR3 protein is CASSLVQGQTDTQYF. As DNA, the CDR3 is TGTGCCAGCAGCTTAGTTCAGGGTCAGACAGATACGCAGTATTTT.

The chain links TRBV2 to TRBJ1-1; D remains unclear. Germline V lookup: CDR1 SNHLY, CDR2 FYNNEI. The CDR3 is made up of 14 amino acids. Trimming pared 0 bases from V and 2 bases from J, leaving 7 bases between. The CDR3, as DNA: TGTGCCAGCAGTGAAGCTTCCGGTAACACTGAAGCTTTCTTT. Amino acids: CASSEASGNTEAFF.

V gene TRBV6-5 combines with J gene TRBJ2-3; 9 nucleotides align to TRBD2. This CDR3 comprises 14 residues. V was clipped by 7 bases and J by 5 bases; unmatched bases: 7. The germline V gene encodes CDR1 MNHEY and CDR2 SVGAGI. The CDR3 DNA reads TGTGCCAGCACCGCGGGGGGGCGGGGAGATACGCAGTATTTT. Translating gives CASTAGGRGDTQYF.

This clone came up once. The chain recombines TRBV19 with TRBJ1-6, with D unclear. Trimming shortened V by 5 bases and J by 6 bases, and 11 bases separated the two germline ends. The CDR3 sequence is 14 residues long. Germline V gene sequence: CDR1 LNHDA, CDR2 SQIVND (reference sequence). The chain's CDR3 is CASSWRGANSPLHF. Written as DNA, the CDR3 is TGTGCCAGTAGTTGGCGGGGAGCTAATTCACCCCTCCACTTT.

This clone was picked up one time. The chain is built from TRBV19 and TRBJ2-7; unclear D gene. Germline lookup yields CDR1 LNHDA and CDR2 SQIVND (reference sequence). This CDR3 region has 13 residues. V dropped 0 bases and J dropped 3 bases, with 6 bases sitting between them. The CDR3 loop reads CASSIESRYEQYF. CDR3 bases: TGTGCCAGTAGTATAGAAAGCCGCTACGAGCAGTACTTC.

The rearrangement uses TRBV6-5 and TRBJ2-2; D is ambiguous. CDR3 length: 14 amino acids. Germline CDR1 is MNHEY and CDR2 is SVGAGI. V gave up 10 bases and J gave up 4 bases, with 16 bases separating them. CDR3 in amino acids: CATLSGSPTGELFF. In DNA, the CDR3 is TGTGCCACCCTCTCAGGCAGCCCCACCGGGGAGCTGTTTTTT.

This clone showed up just a few times. The chain uses TRBV19 and TRBJ2-3; 9 bases agree with TRBD2. The germline V gene has CDR1 LNHDA and CDR2 SQIVND (reference sequence). Germline trimming cut 7 bases from V and 8 bases from J; bases unmatched to any gene: 10. The CDR3 runs 14 residues. In DNA, the CDR3 is TGTGCCAGTAAAAGGACTAGCGTTGACGCTACGCAGTATTTT. This sequence encodes CASKRTSVDATQYF. Based on the CDR3 plus reference TRBV19 and TRBJ2-3, the full variable domain is DGGITQSPKYLFRKEGQNVTLSCEQNLNHDAMYWYRQDPGQGLRLIYYSQIVNDFQKGDIAEGYSVSREKKESFPLTVTSAQKNPTAFYLCASKRTSVDATQYFGPGTRLTVL.

The chain links TRBV7-9 to TRBJ1-1; tentative D call: TRBD1 (6 bases). The germline V and J ends were trimmed by 5 bases and 11 bases, with 18 bases remaining between them. Germline V CDR1 and CDR2: SEHNR, FQNEAQ (reference sequence). The CDR3 covers 13 residues. The CDR3 DNA reads TGTGCCAGCAGCCCCGGGGGGCCAGCACGGGCTTTCTTT. Translating gives CASSPGGPARAFF.

The chain combines TRBV5-4 with TRBJ2-7; 10 nucleotides match TRBD1. V dropped 2 bases and J dropped 6; count of bases not matched to a gene: 8. The CDR3 is 15 residues long. From germline, CDR1 is SGHNT and CDR2 YYREEE (reference sequence). The CDR3 bases are TGTGCCAGCAGCTTCGGGACAGGGGAAAGGTCCGAGCAGTACTTC. Residues: CASSFGTGERSEQYF.

The chain links TRBV6-6 to TRBJ2-5; TRBD2 matches at 12 bases. This CDR3 has 16 amino acids. CDR1 and CDR2 from the germline V gene are MNHNY and SVGAGI (reference sequence). The ends lost 7 bases at V and 5 bases at J; junction bases unmatched: 11. This CDR3 reads CASKTPSGGAGETQYF. The CDR3 region has the DNA TGTGCCAGCAAGACCCCTAGCGGGGGGGCCGGGGAGACCCAGTACTTC.

CDR3 loop: CASSPRPGGTEAFF. The CDR3 DNA sequence: TGTGCCAGCAGCCCACGCCCGGGAGGCACTGAAGCTTTCTTT. V usage is TRBV7-8 and J usage is TRBJ1-1; D ambiguous. The CDR3 contains 14 residues. V was pared by 5 bases and J by 4 bases, with 14 bases between. The germline gives CDR1 SGHVS, CDR2 FQNEAQ.

V gene TRBV28 combines with J gene TRBJ2-7; the D gene is possibly TRBD2 (6 bases). Germline CDR1 and CDR2: MDHEN and SYDVKM. Trimming left V 6 bases short and J 2 bases short, with 14 bases between. This CDR3 spans 14 amino acids. CDR3 protein: CASSHGGTAYEQYV. The CDR3 bases are TGTGCCAGCAGCCATGGAGGGACGGCCTACGAGCAGTACGTC.

This chain links TRBV5-1 with TRBJ2-6; D is uncertain. The CDR3 is 15 residues long. V lost 2 bases to trimming and J lost 0 bases, with 6 bases between them. Germline V gene lookup returns CDR1 SGHRS and CDR2 YFSETQ. The CDR3 bases are TGCGCCAGCAGCTTACAGCTCTCTGGGGCCAACGTCCTGACTTTC. It codes for CASSLQLSGANVLTF.

The chain uses TRBV13 and TRBJ1-2; 10 positions match TRBD1. Germline trimming cut 3 bases from V and 8 bases from J; bases unmatched to any gene: 3. This CDR3 spans 13 amino acids. Germline CDR1 PRHDT, CDR2 FYEKMQ (reference sequence). Written as DNA, the CDR3 is TGTGCCAGCAGCTTTGACAGGGGGCAGGGCTACACCTTC. Protein sequence: CASSFDRGQGYTF.

This CDR3 reads CASSQVIRTGELFF. The CDR3 DNA is TGTGCCAGCAGCCAGGTCATCCGAACCGGGGAGCTGTTTTTT. The chain has TRBV7-2 and TRBJ2-2; D remains ambiguous. The V gene's germline CDR1 is SGHTA and CDR2 FQGNSA. The ends were cut back, 5 bases at V and 5 bases at J, with 12 bases in the middle. The CDR3 length is 14 residues.

The V and J genes are TRBV7-2 and TRBJ2-3; TRBD2 might be the D (6 bases). The V end was cut by 6 bases, the J end by 2 bases, with 18 bases between. Germline V lookup: CDR1 SGHTA, CDR2 FQGNSA. The CDR3 is 16 amino acids. CDR3 nucleotide sequence: TGTGCCAGCAGTCTAGGCGGGGCCGTTTTCACAGATACGCAGTATTTT. This codes for CASSLGGAVFTDTQYF.

V gene TRBV5-6 combines with J gene TRBJ2-5; D may be TRBD2 (5 bases). V was shortened by 2 bases and J by 5 bases, with 13 bases between the two germline ends. Germline V gives CDR1 SGHDT, CDR2 YYEEEE. CDR3 length equals 14 residues. The CDR3 spells CASSLGPGWETQYF. CDR3 coding DNA: TGTGCCAGCAGCTTAGGACCGGGATGGGAGACCCAGTACTTC.

The V gene is TRBV18, the J gene TRBJ2-3; 7 bases line up with TRBD1. The V gene end was trimmed by 1 base and the J gene end by 0 bases; junction bases not matched to a gene: 4. The CDR3 sequence is 16 residues long. The germline CDR1 and CDR2 sequences are KGHSH and LQKENI. CDR3 loop: CASSPQAGGSTDTQYF. The DNA of the CDR3 is TGTGCCAGCTCACCACAAGCAGGGGGTAGCACAGATACGCAGTATTTT.

The chain is built from TRBV19 and TRBJ2-5; 7 positions match TRBD2. The CDR3 has 18 residues. The junction had 10 bases not matched to a gene; V was cut back by 0 bases and J by 0 bases. CDR1 LNHDA and CDR2 SQIVND come from the germline V gene (reference sequence). The CDR3: CASSIDGRTSRYQETQYF. CDR3 coding DNA: TGTGCCAGTAGTATAGATGGTAGGACTAGTAGGTACCAAGAGACCCAGTACTTC. The full variable domain, its missing parts supplied by reference TRBV19 and TRBJ2-5, is DGGITQSPKYLFRKEGQNVTLSCEQNLNHDAMYWYRQDPGQGLRLIYYSQIVNDFQKGDIAEGYSVSREKKESFPLTVTSAQKNPTAFYLCASSIDGRTSRYQETQYFGPGTRLLVL.

This chain connects TRBV5-5 to TRBJ1-1; a possible D gene is TRBD1 (6 bases). CDR1 and CDR2 from the germline V gene are SGHKS and YYEKEE (reference sequence). V lost 4 bases, J lost 1 base, and 8 bases lay in between. CDR3 length: 13 amino acids. CDR3 loop: CASSTQGNTEAFF. For the CDR3, the DNA is TGTGCCAGCAGCACACAGGGGAACACTGAAGCTTTCTTT.

In its sample, this clone was seen a few times. The CDR3 protein is CASSITGIGQEEQYF. CDR3 sequence (DNA): TGTGCCAGTAGTATTACAGGGATAGGCCAAGAGGAGCAGTACTTC. This chain connects TRBV19 to TRBJ2-7; a weak D match, TRBD1 (6 bases). Germline CDR1 and CDR2: LNHDA and SQIVND (reference sequence). The V and J ends lost 3 bases and 7 bases respectively, with 19 bases between them. The CDR3 runs to 15 residues.

The sample holds a few counts of this clone. The chain recombines TRBV7-8 with TRBJ2-5; 7 positions agree with TRBD2. This CDR3 contains 14 residues. Germline loops: CDR1 SGHVS, CDR2 FQNEAQ. The trim removed 2 bases at V and 5 bases at J, leaving 5 bases unmatched. CDR3 DNA: TGTGCCAGCAGCTTACTGGTGGGAGGGGAGACCCAGTACTTC. It yields the protein CASSLLVGGETQYF.

This chain joins TRBV27 and TRBJ1-6, with 9 bases lining up with TRBD1. Per germline, CDR1 MNHEY and CDR2 SMNVEV (reference sequence). There are 21 residues in the CDR3. V was clipped by 6 bases and J by 1 base; unmatched bases: 19. CDR3 amino acids: CASRPHPGQGGRGSYNSPLHF. The CDR3 DNA sequence: TGTGCCAGCAGACCTCATCCGGGACAGGGAGGTCGAGGTTCCTATAATTCACCCCTCCACTTT.

This clone was detected only a few times. This chain uses TRBV5-3 with TRBJ1-5, with D possibly TRBD1 on 5 matching bases. TRBV5-3 is given ORF status, its function remaining uncertain. The V gene lost 0 bases and the J gene lost 7 bases, with 17 bases spanning the gap. The CDR3 sequence is 16 residues long. The CDR3 region has the DNA TGTGCCAGAAGCTTGGACTTTGGGGCCTTTGTACAGCCCCAGCATTTT. This translates into CARSLDFGAFVQPQHF.